These 7 T cell receptor beta chains were sequenced from one sample in a study of T cell clonotyping in hematopoietic cell transplantation. Noted time point: recipient sample about 28 days before transplant, after cytoreduction. TCRdb's copy holds only in-frame clones and misses some; the assay was immunoSEQ multiplex PCR. This sample yields over 25,000 clones, of which about 83% are seen a single time; about 6.8% belongs to the top ten. The sample here was peripheral blood mononuclear cells, taken before stem cell transplant. These receptors all come from a woman in her twenties or thirties with chronic myeloid leukemia. Some clones in this sample may be carry-over from other donors' samples.

The V gene is TRBV6-5, the J gene TRBJ2-7; 7 bases are a match to TRBD2. This CDR3 spans 14 amino acids. V dropped 6 bases and J dropped 2; count of bases not matched to a gene: 7. CDR1 is MNHEY, CDR2 SVGAGI, per germline. The CDR3 nucleotides read TGTGCCAGCAGGACACTAGCGTCTCCCTACGAGCAGTACGTC. It translates to CASRTLASPYEQYV.

CDR3 amino acids: CASSRRGEDQPQHF. In nucleotides, the CDR3 is TGTGCCAGTAGTCGAAGAGGGGAGGATCAGCCCCAGCATTTT. V usage is TRBV19 and J usage is TRBJ1-5, with D perhaps matching TRBD1 (5 bases). This CDR3 has 14 amino acids. The germline gives CDR1 LNHDA, CDR2 SQIVND (reference sequence). Trimming stripped 5 bases from V and 5 bases from J, with 13 bases between.

This clone was seen only a few times. The CDR3 region is CAIRITGNTEAFF. The CDR3 DNA sequence: TGTGCCATCCGCATTACCGGAAACACTGAAGCTTTCTTT. This chain uses TRBV10-3 with TRBJ1-1; D is unresolved. Trimming pared 8 bases from V and 2 bases from J, leaving 12 bases between. This CDR3 contains 13 residues. The germline V gene has CDR1 ENHRY and CDR2 SYGVKD.

The chain is built from TRBV30 and TRBJ1-6; the D gene is possibly TRBD1 (5 bases). Germline CDR1 GTSNPN, CDR2 SVGIG (reference sequence). Trimming stripped 5 bases from V and 5 bases from J, with 10 bases between. The CDR3 has 13 residues. CDR3 residues: CAWSQGHNSPLHF. The CDR3 DNA follows: TGTGCCTGGTCCCAGGGACATAATTCACCCCTCCACTTT.

This chain uses TRBV4-3 with TRBJ2-5; D gene unclear. CDR1 and CDR2 from the germline V gene are LGHNA and YSLEER. The CDR3 spans 15 residues. V lost 1 base and J lost 5, with 14 bases in between. The CDR3 sequence: CASSQGYDPLETQYF. The CDR3 bases are TGCGCCAGCAGCCAAGGTTATGACCCCCTGGAGACCCAGTACTTC.

The gene calls are TRBV15 and TRBJ2-3, with 10 bases aligning to TRBD1. The CDR3 extends over 16 amino acids. The germline V gene encodes CDR1 LNHNV and CDR2 YYDKDF (reference sequence). Losses at the gene ends were 0 bases for V and 4 bases for J; bases not matched to a gene: 4. The DNA for the CDR3 is TGTGCCACCAGCAGAGACCTGACAGGGGGCCCAGATACGCAGTATTTT. It translates to CATSRDLTGGPDTQYF.

This clone was observed a handful of times. The chain employs TRBV28 and TRBJ1-6; TRBD1 agrees at 7 bases. The CDR3 sequence is 12 residues long. After removal of 7 bases from V and 15 bases from J, the junction contained 9 bases not matched to a gene. The germline CDR1 and CDR2 sequences are MDHEN and SYDVKM. The CDR3, as DNA: TGTGCCAGCACCCAACAGGGGTTGGTCCTCCACTTT. Translation gives CASTQQGLVLHF.